These T cell receptor beta chains were read from a single sample in a study of memory CD4+ T cells and cytomegalovirus serostatus. Produced via immunoSEQ multiplex PCR; TCRdb's table is partial and in-frame only. This sample has approximately 41,000 clones, with over 65% found just once. Sequencing was performed on memory CD4+ T cells from blood. The origin of the receptors is an adult in good health and CMV-seronegative. CDR3s include the opening cysteine and the closing phenylalanine or tryptophan. The D gene is left open where the match is weak. Expanded clones get a size class; other rows say once, few or many, or leave the size out.

J gene,V gene,clone size,D gene,CDR3 DNA,CDR3 protein
TRBJ1-1,TRBV9,NA,TRBD1,TGTGCCAGCAGACGCCTCGGGACAGGGAACACTGAAGCTTTCTTT,CASRRLGTGNTEAFF
TRBJ2-3,TRBV18,few,TRBD2,TGTGCCAGCTCTCCGGGACTAGCGGGAGCAGATACGCAGTATTTT,CASSPGLAGADTQYF
TRBJ2-5,TRBV11-2,once,NA,TGTGCCAGCAGCTTAGGAGTAGAAGAGACCCAGTACTTC,CASSLGVEETQYF
TRBJ2-3,TRBV2,NA,NA,TGTGCCTGCTCTTTGACTAGCACAGATACGCAGTATTTT,CACSLTSTDTQYF
TRBJ2-3,TRBV7-2,few,TRBD2,TGTGCCAGCAGCGGGAGGGGACTGGCCACAGATACGCAGTATTTT,CASSGRGLATDTQYF
TRBJ1-4,TRBV28,NA,TRBD1,TGTGCCAGCAGTGAGGGACAGGGGATGAATGAAAAACTGTTTTTT,CASSEGQGMNEKLFF
TRBJ2-5,TRBV11-2,NA,NA,TGTGCCAGCAGCTTCGGGTTCCAAGAGACCCAGTACTTC,CASSFGFQETQYF
TRBJ2-1,TRBV20-1,NA,NA,TGCAGTGCTACCTCGGGCCGTCCCCAGTTCTTC,CSATSGRPQFF
TRBJ2-5,TRBV29-1,NA,NA,TGCAGCGTGGGCCCTTCATTCGCCCAAGAGACCCAGTACTTC,CSVGPSFAQETQYF
TRBJ2-4,TRBV30,NA,NA,TGTGCCTGGAGCCCTCAAGGGATTTTCAGAAACATTCAGTACTTC,CAWSPQGIFRNIQYF
TRBJ2-1,TRBV7-2,NA,TRBD2,TGTGCCAGCAGCTTGACTAGCCCGGATGAGCAGTTCTTC,CASSLTSPDEQFF
TRBJ2-7,TRBV4-3,NA,TRBD2,TGCGCCAGCGCCGGGACTAGATCAGGCGAGCAGTACTTC,CASAGTRSGEQYF
TRBJ2-7,TRBV5-4,NA,NA,TGTGCCAGCAGCCGGCCCCCTATCCACGAGCAGTACTTC,CASSRPPIHEQYF
TRBJ1-4,TRBV29-1,NA,TRBD1,TGCAGCGGTAGACAGGGCGGGATCGGTGAAAAACTGTTTTTT,CSGRQGGIGEKLFF
TRBJ2-5,TRBV7-2,few,NA,TGTGCCAGCAGCTTAGGGGACTCCCTTTTCCGGACCCAGTACTTC,CASSLGDSLFRTQYF
TRBJ1-3,TRBV5-6,NA,TRBD1,TGTGCCAGCAGCTTTCTCACAGGGGAAGGAAACACCATATATTTT,CASSFLTGEGNTIYF
TRBJ2-5,TRBV19,NA,TRBD2,TGTGCCAGCCAGAAGACTAGCGCCCAAGAGACCCAGTACTTC,CASQKTSAQETQYF
TRBJ2-7,TRBV25-1,NA,NA,TGTGCCAGCAGTGAAGTTTCGGGGGCGCGGGCCGAGCAGTACTTC,CASSEVSGARAEQYF
TRBJ2-2,TRBV2,few,TRBD1,TGTGCCAGCACTAGGGACAGCTGGACCGGGGAGCTGTTTTTT,CASTRDSWTGELFF
TRBJ2-5,TRBV28,NA,TRBD2,TGTGCCAGCATCAGGACTAGCGGGGGACAAGAGACCCAGTACTTC,CASIRTSGGQETQYF
TRBJ1-5,TRBV7-9,NA,NA,TGTGCCAGCAGCTTAGAGGGGGGGGGCAATCAGCCCCAGCATTTT,CASSLEGGGNQPQHF
TRBJ2-7,TRBV6-1,NA,NA,TGTGCCAGCAGTGTGGACAAGTACTACGAGCAGTACTTC,CASSVDKYYEQYF
TRBJ1-2,TRBV6-5,NA,NA,TGTGCCAGCAGTTACTCCCCGGGTATCGATGGCTACACCTTC,CASSYSPGIDGYTF
TRBJ2-5,TRBV4-1,NA,NA,TGCGCCAGCAGCCAACTTCCGAGGGAGACCCAGTACTTC,CASSQLPRETQYF
TRBJ2-1,TRBV28,NA,TRBD2,TGTGCCAGCAGTTCCCCCGGACTAGCGGGAGGTGAGCAGTTCTTC,CASSSPGLAGGEQFF
TRBJ2-3,TRBV7-3,NA,TRBD2,TGTGCCAGCAGCCTCGGGACTAGCGGGACCACAGATACGCAGTATTTT,CASSLGTSGTTDTQYF
TRBJ1-1,TRBV7-2,NA,NA,TGTGCCAGCAGCCGCGTTGGGGGCACTGAAGCTTTCTTT,CASSRVGGTEAFF
TRBJ2-3,TRBV7-8,NA,TRBD2,TGTGCCAGCAGCCCCCGTTCTAGCGGCCAAAGTGTTACAGATACGCAGTATTTT,CASSPRSSGQSVTDTQYF
TRBJ1-1,TRBV29-1,few,NA,TGCAGCGTTGCCTCTCAGAACACTGAAGCTTTCTTT,CSVASQNTEAFF
TRBJ2-7,TRBV5-1,NA,TRBD2,TGCGCCAGCAGCGGGGGACTAGGGGAGACCTACGAGCAGTACTTC,CASSGGLGETYEQYF
TRBJ2-5,TRBV19,NA,NA,TGTGCCAGTAGTACCCGTCTGGGCAGATTTCAAGAGACCCAGTACTTC,CASSTRLGRFQETQYF
TRBJ2-7,TRBV21-1,NA,NA,TGTGCCAGCAGCAAAATGACAGGTAATTACGAAGGGCAGTACTTC,CASSKMTGNYEGQYF
TRBJ1-2,TRBV20-1,NA,NA,TGCAGTGCTTTCGACAGCTATGGCTACACCTTC,CSAFDSYGYTF
TRBJ2-1,TRBV7-8,NA,NA,TGTGCCAGCAGCCACCCGACGGGGAGGTCGTCCTACAATGAGCAGTTCTTC,CASSHPTGRSSYNEQFF
TRBJ2-3,TRBV9,NA,TRBD2,TGTGCCAGCAGCCTGGCGGGAGGGACAGATACGCAGTATTTT,CASSLAGGTDTQYF
TRBJ1-1,TRBV28,NA,NA,TGTGCCAGCAGACGAAGCAACAGTGTGACTGAAGCTTTCTTT,CASRRSNSVTEAFF
TRBJ2-1,TRBV4-1,NA,TRBD2,TGCGCCAGCAGCCAAGGCAGTGGGAGGGTATCCTACAATGAGCAGTTCTTC,CASSQGSGRVSYNEQFF
TRBJ2-1,TRBV18,once,NA,TGTGCCAGCTCATCCAGGGGATATGGGAACAATGAGCAGTTCTTC,CASSSRGYGNNEQFF
TRBJ1-4,TRBV7-2,NA,NA,TGTGCCAGCAGCTCACAGGGTACCAATGAAAAACTGTTTTTT,CASSSQGTNEKLFF
TRBJ1-5,TRBV4-2,NA,NA,TGTGCCAGCAGCCAAGATTTGGGCACTGGACAGCCCCAGCATTTT,CASSQDLGTGQPQHF